This TCR beta chain was captured by sequencing in a study of T cells after yellow fever vaccination. Study in general: Sorting by CD3, CD45RA, CCR7 and CD95 gave EM, EMRA, CM and Tscm subsets. Researchers used SMART-Seq v4 Ultra Low Input to prepare fractions that had low cell numbers. General observations from the study: Some clonotypes were seen in both the CD4 and the CD8 compartments. These made up a small share and likely arose from convergent recombination.

This clonotype was detected ten times or more. Template switching by 5'RACE produced TCR cDNA, adding a universal primer site and UMIs. TCRdb reprocessed the 5' RACE reads with MiXCR, giving one entry per CDR3 protein. The sample contains 20,000 to 30,000 distinct CDR3 sequences, 4.5% to 7% of which appear only once. Germline V lookup: CDR1 DFQATT, CDR2 SNEGSKA (reference sequence). V gave up 6 bases and J gave up 8 bases; unmatched junction bases: 17. This CDR3 has 16 residues. Sequencing used PBMCs, either bulk or a sorted T-cell subset (CD4+, CD8+, memory, or dextramer-sorted; not recorded which), obtained 15 days after the yellow fever booster vaccination. The TCR sequence derives from a man under 40 who received the YFV17D yellow fever vaccine. The genes are TRBV20-1 and TRBJ2-1, with TRBD2 identical over 9 bases. In nucleotides, the CDR3 is TGCAGTGCCTACAAACCCAGCGGGAGGCTGGGGGATGAGCAGTTCTTC. This encodes CSAYKPSGRLGDEQFF.